The source of this TCR beta chain is a study of post-analysis software for immune sequencing data. The CDR3 has 14 residues. Between the trimmed V and J ends, which lost 5 bases and 5 bases, there was a span of 15 bases. From germline, CDR1 is MDHEN and CDR2 SYDVKM. A remark on this clonotype: Its antigen remains unidentified.

Unique molecular identifiers were built into the TCR beta cDNA libraries. A few hundred thousand cDNA molecules came from around 1 to 10 million T cells. Using its own MiXCR run on the PCR reads, TCRdb lists one record per CDR3 protein. This table has 650,000 to 850,000 distinct CDR3 sequences, about 57% appearing once. Findings and limits, study-wide: Multiple sclerosis patients showed significantly lower normalized Chao1 diversity than controls did. TRBV5-6, TRBV5-1 and TRBV20-1 were among a handful of TRBV segments more frequent in patients than controls. Samples made in the same batch grouped tightly together by F measure.

This chain connects TRBV28 to TRBJ2-5; a possible D gene is TRBD1 (6 bases). The sample comprised blood. This clonotype originated in a girl under 18 with multiple sclerosis. In DNA, the CDR3 is TGTGCCAGCAGTCGGCCTAGGGGGATGGAGACCCAGTACTTC. Protein: CASSRPRGMETQYF. Supplemented by reference TRBV28 and TRBJ2-5, the full variable domain reads DVKVTQSSRYLVKRTGEKVFLECVQDMDHENMFWYRQDPGLGLRLIYFSYDVKMKEKGDIPEGYSVSREKKERFSLILESASTNQTSMYLCASSRPRGMETQYFGPGTRLLVL.